This T cell receptor beta chain was recorded in a study of cytotoxic CD8 clonotypes in ibrutinib-treated CLL. Study-level information: Response samples were taken after a median of approximately 11 months on treatment, range 6 to 36.

The data were produced by immunoSEQ multiplex PCR, yet TCRdb's version contains in-frame clones alone and is incomplete. Of approximately 140,000 clones detected, about 91% appear once; the ten largest clones hold under 14%. The sequence derives from a human donor with chronic lymphocytic leukemia. Sample: PBMCs, taken after 12 months of ibrutinib treatment.

The CDR3, as DNA: TGCGCCAGCAGCTTGGAGCCAGAGCTGCACTATGGCTACACCTTC. Amino acids: CASSLEPELHYGYTF. The chain employs TRBV5-1 and TRBJ1-2; D not resolved. The CDR3 has 15 residues. Trimming shortened V by 0 bases and J by 3 bases, and 12 bases separated the two germline ends. The germline CDR1 and CDR2 sequences are SGHRS and YFSETQ.